Following are 21 T cell receptor beta chains from one sample sequenced in a study of T cells after yellow fever vaccination. MiXCR, applied by TCRdb to the 5' RACE reads, yields one record per CDR3 protein. The sample shows a few hundred thousand distinct CDR3 sequences, over 3.5% of them seen only once. Sequenced material: PBMCs, taken 5 days after the yellow fever booster vaccination. The receptors shown here come from a man aged 18 to 29 who received the YFV17D yellow fever vaccine.

V usage is TRBV6-5 and J usage is TRBJ1-5, with D possibly being TRBD1 (5 bases). From germline, CDR1 is MNHEY and CDR2 SVGAGI. CDR3 size: 15 residues. Trimming took 2 bases from V and 5 from J, leaving 13 bases between them. The CDR3 is CASSYDGQGHQPQHF. The CDR3 nucleotides are TGTGCCAGCAGTTACGATGGCCAGGGACATCAGCCCCAGCATTTT.

The chain employs TRBV4-3 and TRBJ2-6; unclear D gene. The germline CDR1 and CDR2 sequences are LGHNA and YSLEER. The length of the CDR3 is 16 residues. V gave up 1 base and J gave up 1 base, with 8 bases separating them. The CDR3 reads CASSQVSISGANVLTF. In DNA form, the CDR3 reads TGCGCCAGCAGCCAAGTATCTATATCTGGGGCCAACGTCCTGACTTTC.

There are a few counts of this clonotype. The genes are TRBV19 and TRBJ2-3, with D tentatively TRBD1 or TRBD2 (5 bases each). This CDR3 contains 14 residues. Deletions cut 9 bases from V and 3 bases from J, with 16 bases between. Looked up from germline, CDR1 is LNHDA and CDR2 is SQIVND (reference sequence). The CDR3 sequence is CASRLRGLTDTQYF. Here the CDR3 DNA reads TGTGCCAGCCGCCTCCGGGGCCTAACAGATACGCAGTATTTT.

The genes are TRBV5-4 and TRBJ2-7, with a tentative D call TRBD1 (6 bases). V was pared by 0 bases and J by 0 bases, with 13 bases between. Germline V gives CDR1 SGHNT, CDR2 YYREEE (reference sequence). CDR3 length: 16 residues. The CDR3 DNA reads TGTGCCAGCAGCTTGGGGGACACAACCGACTCCTACGAGCAGTACGTC. It is translated as CASSLGDTTDSYEQYV.

This clonotype was seen a few times. The chain carries TRBV30 and TRBJ2-5, with 9 positions matching TRBD2. This CDR3 has 14 residues. Per the germline V gene, CDR1 is GTSNPN and CDR2 is SVGIG (reference sequence). V shed 3 bases, J shed 3 bases, and the junction held 5 bases outside the gene matches. The CDR3 bases are TGTGCCTGGAGAGCGGGGGGCCGCAAAGAGACCCAGTACTTC. This codes for CAWRAGGRKETQYF.

This clonotype was recorded a few times. The genes are TRBV5-4 and TRBJ1-3; maybe TRBD1 (5 bases). Germline CDR1 SGHNT, CDR2 YYREEE (reference sequence). V shed 4 bases and J shed 0 bases, with 11 bases lying between them. The CDR3 runs to 15 residues. CDR3 nucleotides: TGTGCCAGCAGCAGCACAGGAACCTCTGGAAACACCATATATTTT. Amino acids: CASSSTGTSGNTIYF. Combining the CDR3 with reference TRBV5-4 and TRBJ1-3 gives the whole variable domain ETGVTQSPTHLIKTRGQQVTLRCSSQSGHNTVSWYQQALGQGPQFIFQYYREEENGRGNFPPRFSGLQFPNYSSELNVNALELDDSALYLCASSSTGTSGNTIYFGEGSWLTVV.

This clonotype was picked up a small number of times. This rearrangement joins TRBV28 to TRBJ2-7; D is unresolved. Between the trimmed V and J ends, which lost 2 bases and 5 bases, there was a span of 10 bases. The CDR3 contains 13 residues. In germline, CDR1 is MDHEN, CDR2 SYDVKM. For the CDR3, the DNA is TGTGCCAGCAGTTTAGATAGTCTACACGAGCAGTACTTC. This gives the protein CASSLDSLHEQYF.

This clonotype was observed at least ten times. V is TRBV20-1 and J is TRBJ1-5, with D possibly matching TRBD1 (5 bases). Germline CDR1 is DFQATT and CDR2 is SNEGSKA (reference sequence). This CDR3 is built from 13 residues. CDR3 coding DNA: TGCAGCACCTTGGGGACCCCCTTACAGCCCCAGCATTTT. This gives the protein CSTLGTPLQPQHF.

Here the CDR3 DNA reads TGTGCCAGCAGCTTATTGCAGGGTTCAACGGATACGCAGTATTTT. This sequence encodes CASSLLQGSTDTQYF. This chain links TRBV5-6 with TRBJ2-3, with D possibly TRBD1 on 5 matching bases. Trimming cost V 2 bases and J 6 bases, with 16 bases left between them. The CDR3 totals 15 residues. CDR1 and CDR2 from the germline V gene are SGHDT and YYEEEE.

The chain is built from TRBV6-2 or TRBV6-3 and TRBJ1-1; no definite D call. Per germline, CDR1 MNHEY and CDR2 SVGEGT. V was clipped by 5 bases and J by 3 bases, with 16 bases between them. There are 15 residues in the CDR3. CDR3 protein: CASSSVGDLYTEAFF. The CDR3 DNA reads TGTGCCAGCAGTAGCGTCGGAGACCTCTACACTGAAGCTTTCTTT.

V usage is TRBV20-1 and J usage is TRBJ2-7, with TRBD1 matching 11 bases. CDR3 length: 15 amino acids. The germline V gene encodes CDR1 DFQATT and CDR2 SNEGSKA (reference sequence). The ends lost 0 bases at V and 0 bases at J; junction bases unmatched: 1. CDR3 DNA sequence: TGCAGTGCTAGAGAGGACAGGGGGCTCTCCTACGAGCAGTACTTC. Amino acids: CSAREDRGLSYEQYF.

V and J are TRBV28 and TRBJ2-3; D possibly uses TRBD1 or TRBD2 (6 bases each). Germline assignment: CDR1 MDHEN and CDR2 SYDVKM. This CDR3 region has 16 residues. V was shortened by 3 bases and J by 4 bases, with 17 bases between the two germline ends. The CDR3 region has the DNA TGTGCCAGCAGTTTTCCCCGGGGGCAGTCTGCAGATACGCAGTATTTT. Translating gives CASSFPRGQSADTQYF.

This rearrangement joins TRBV28 to TRBJ2-7; TRBD1 matches 7 bases. Germline CDR1 reads MDHEN; CDR2 reads SYDVKM. The V and J ends lost 5 bases and 2 bases, in that order; junction bases with no gene match: 3. CDR3 length: 13 amino acids. CDR3 DNA: TGTGCCAGCAGTCCGGGACAGCCCTACGAGCAGTACGTC. This translates into CASSPGQPYEQYV.

This clonotype was observed a few times. V is TRBV21-1 and J is TRBJ2-7; TRBD2 reflects the table's D call only, with no check against the DNA. TRBV21-1 is listed as a pseudogene. The CDR3 is made up of 17 amino acids. DNA for the CDR3: TGTGCCAGCAGCAATCTTCTAGCCCGGGTCTGGTCGGACGAGCAGTACGTC. Residues: CASSNLLARVWSDEQYV.

This clonotype has a handful of counts. The chain combines TRBV6-5 with TRBJ1-1; D ambiguous. V lost 2 bases, J lost 3 bases, and 7 bases lay in between. CDR1 is MNHEY, CDR2 SVGAGI, per germline. This CDR3 contains 13 residues. The CDR3 DNA follows: TGTGCCAGCAGTTACGGGGAATACACTGAAGCTTTCTTT. It yields the protein CASSYGEYTEAFF.

This clonotype was found a few times. The chain uses TRBV12-3 or TRBV12-4 and TRBJ2-5; D is unresolved. Trimming left V 8 bases short and J 1 base short, with 14 bases between. This CDR3 has 14 amino acids. The CDR3 reads CASGLGNPQETQYF. The CDR3, as DNA: TGTGCCAGCGGCCTAGGGAACCCCCAAGAGACCCAGTACTTC.

This clonotype has ten or more counts. The chain joins TRBV7-2 to TRBJ2-3; 10 bases align to TRBD1. Germline loops: CDR1 SGHTA, CDR2 FQGNSA. V lost 4 bases, J lost 8 bases, and 6 bases stayed unmatched. The CDR3 contains 14 residues. Here the CDR3 reads CASSWGQGRGTQYF. CDR3 nucleotide sequence: TGTGCCAGCAGCTGGGGACAGGGGAGGGGTACGCAGTATTTT.

In this sample, this clonotype turned up a few times. The CDR3 DNA is TGTGCCAGCAGCGCCGGGGCTAACTATGGCTACACCTTC. Translation gives CASSAGANYGYTF. This chain joins TRBV6-5 and TRBJ1-2, with D uncertain. Deletions cut 6 bases from V and 0 bases from J, with 8 bases between. This CDR3 comprises 13 residues. Germline V gene lookup returns CDR1 MNHEY and CDR2 SVGAGI.

This rearrangement joins TRBV20-1 to TRBJ1-5; D not resolved. Germline CDR1 is DFQATT and CDR2 is SNEGSKA (reference sequence). The CDR3 loop spans 12 amino acids. The V end was cut by 4 bases, the J end by 4 bases, with 8 bases between. CDR3 amino acids: CSAMIENQPQHF. The CDR3 coding sequence is TGCAGTGCTATGATCGAGAATCAGCCCCAGCATTTT.

The CDR3 coding sequence is TGTGCCAGCAGCTTCTCGGGACAGGGGGCCTCTGGAAACACCATATATTTT. Its protein product is CASSFSGQGASGNTIYF. The chain carries TRBV11-2 and TRBJ1-3; 12 bases are a match to TRBD1. The CDR3 is 17 amino acids. After removal of 3 bases from V and 0 bases from J, the junction contained 3 bases not matched to a gene. Germline-derived CDR1 and CDR2 are SGHAT and FQNNGV.

This clonotype showed up many times. V usage is TRBV3-1 and J usage is TRBJ2-2; a possible D gene is TRBD2 (6 bases). The CDR3 is 16 residues long. The V end lost 1 base, the J end lost 0 bases, and 9 bases lay between the germline ends. Per the germline V gene, CDR1 is LGHDT and CDR2 is YNNKEL (reference sequence). As DNA, the CDR3 is TGTGCCAGCAGCCAAGTGCGGGGAACGAACACCGGGGAGCTGTTTTTT. It encodes CASSQVRGTNTGELFF.